Below, 9 T cell receptor beta chains from the same sample are listed, as sequenced in a study of cytomegalovirus exposure and HLA in healthy donors. Measured with immunoSEQ multiplex PCR; TCRdb has only the in-frame clones, and not every one. The repertoire holds around 190,000 clones, with about 83% as singletons. The source material was PBMCs. Source of these receptors: a woman aged 18-30 years in good health and CMV-seronegative.

The V gene is TRBV27, the J gene TRBJ2-7; TRBD1 matches at 9 bases. The CDR3 extends over 15 amino acids. J was trimmed by 4 bases and V by 5 bases; bases with no gene match: 9. In germline, CDR1 is MNHEY, CDR2 SMNVEV (reference sequence). The CDR3 sequence is CASSPAGTGRYEQYF. The CDR3 DNA reads TGTGCCAGCAGTCCCGCCGGGACAGGGAGGTACGAGCAGTACTTC.

The genes are TRBV19 and TRBJ2-3; D is perhaps TRBD2 (7 bases). The CDR3 has 15 residues. Germline values: CDR1 LNHDA, CDR2 SQIVND (reference sequence). With 1 base removed from V and 1 base from J, the gap between germline ends came to 9 bases. CDR3 region: CASSIGGGGTDTQYF. The DNA of the CDR3 is TGTGCCAGTAGTATAGGGGGGGGCGGCACAGATACGCAGTATTTT.

This chain uses TRBV10-1 with TRBJ2-3, with no clear D. Germline CDR1 is WNHNN and CDR2 is SYGVQD (reference sequence). The CDR3 contains 15 residues. Trimming cost V 7 bases and J 3 bases, with 17 bases left between them. CDR3 in amino acids: CASTRDITTTDTQYF. DNA for the CDR3: TGCGCCAGCACTCGAGACATCACCACGACAGATACGCAGTATTTT.

The chain recombines TRBV5-6 with TRBJ1-2; no definite D call. The V gene's germline CDR1 is SGHDT and CDR2 YYEEEE. The CDR3 is 12 residues long. The V end lost 4 bases, the J end lost 7 bases, and 11 bases lay between the germline ends. The CDR3 DNA reads as TGTGCCAGCAGCACCCCAAGGAGTGGCTACACCTTC. Residues: CASSTPRSGYTF.

The J gene is TRBJ1-5, the V gene TRBV2; 7 bases match TRBD1. The CDR3 contains 18 residues. J gave up 5 bases and V 6 bases, and 19 bases lay outside the gene matches. Per germline, CDR1 SNHLY and CDR2 FYNNEI. CDR3 in DNA: TGTGCCAGCAGGGCACCGGGACAGCCTATCTATGTGGATCAGCCCCAGCATTTT. Translated: CASRAPGQPIYVDQPQHF. Variable domain in full (rest from reference TRBV2 and TRBJ1-5): EPEVTQTPSHQVTQMGQEVILRCVPISNHLYFYWYRQILGQKVEFLVSFYNNEISEKSEIFDDQFSVERPDGSNFTLKIRSTKLEDSAMYFCASRAPGQPIYVDQPQHFGDGTRLSIL.

The J gene is TRBJ1-3, the V gene TRBV15; D unresolved. The CDR3 is 16 amino acids. Germline CDR1 and CDR2: LNHNV and YYDKDF (reference sequence). V gave up 2 bases and J gave up 0 bases, with 11 bases separating them. The CDR3 is CATSRSAARSGNTIYF. The DNA for the CDR3 is TGTGCCACCAGCAGATCCGCGGCGCGCTCTGGAAACACCATATATTTT. The full variable domain, its missing parts supplied by reference TRBV15 and TRBJ1-3, is DAMVIQNPRYQVTQFGKPVTLSCSQTLNHNVMYWYQQKSSQAPKLLFHYYDKDFNNEADTPDNFQSRRPNTSFCFLDIRSPGLGDTAMYLCATSRSAARSGNTIYFGEGSWLTVV.

The chain couples TRBV25-1 to TRBJ1-5, with 9 bases lining up with TRBD1. The CDR3 has 14 amino acids. The V segment lost 6 bases and the J segment 4 bases; nucleotides outside the gene matches: 4. Germline V gene data show CDR1 as MGHDK and CDR2 as SYGVNS. This chain's CDR3 is CASRGQGNNQPQHF. The CDR3 region has the DNA TGTGCCAGCAGGGGACAGGGTAATAATCAGCCCCAGCATTTT.

This chain joins TRBV5-5 and TRBJ1-1; D gene unclear. The ends were cut back, 6 bases at V and 0 bases at J, with 15 bases in the middle. Germline CDR1 is SGHKS and CDR2 is YYEKEE (reference sequence). CDR3 length: 15 residues. The CDR3 sequence: CASTTSVTVNTEAFF. The CDR3 DNA is TGTGCCAGCACCACTTCAGTAACAGTGAACACTGAAGCTTTCTTT.

The V and J genes are TRBV27 and TRBJ1-2, with TRBD1 identical over 10 bases. The V and J ends lost 3 bases and 8 bases, in that order; junction bases with no gene match: 9. The CDR3 is 15 amino acids. From germline, CDR1 is MNHEY and CDR2 SMNVEV (reference sequence). CDR3 loop: CASSFLGTGAVGYTF. CDR3 DNA: TGTGCCAGCAGTTTCCTCGGGACAGGGGCGGTGGGCTACACCTTC.